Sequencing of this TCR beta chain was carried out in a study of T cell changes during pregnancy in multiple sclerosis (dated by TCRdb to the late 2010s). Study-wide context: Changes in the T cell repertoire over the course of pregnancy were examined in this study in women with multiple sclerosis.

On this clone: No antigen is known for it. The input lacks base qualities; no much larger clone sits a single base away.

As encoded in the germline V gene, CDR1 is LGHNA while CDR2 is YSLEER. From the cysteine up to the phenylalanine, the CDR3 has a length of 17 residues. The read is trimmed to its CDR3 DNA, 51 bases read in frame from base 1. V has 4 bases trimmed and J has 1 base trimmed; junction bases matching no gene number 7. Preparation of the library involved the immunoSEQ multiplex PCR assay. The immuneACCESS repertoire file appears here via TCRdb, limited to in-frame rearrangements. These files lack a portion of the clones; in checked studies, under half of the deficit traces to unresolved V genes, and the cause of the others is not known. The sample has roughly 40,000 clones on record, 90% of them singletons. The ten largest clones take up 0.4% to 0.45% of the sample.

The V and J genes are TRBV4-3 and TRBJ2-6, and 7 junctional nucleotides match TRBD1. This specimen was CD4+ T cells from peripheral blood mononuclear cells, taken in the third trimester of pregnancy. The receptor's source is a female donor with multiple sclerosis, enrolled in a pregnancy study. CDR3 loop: CASSPQGVLSGANVLTF. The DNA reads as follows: TGCGCCAGCAGCCCCCAGGGGGTCCTATCTGGGGCCAACGTCCTGACTTTC.